Listed below are T cell receptor beta chains from one sample, sequenced in a study of blood T cell repertoires in COVID-19. Some clones are missing from TCRdb's copy, which holds only in-frame ones; the method was immunoSEQ multiplex PCR. The table includes fewer than 250,000 clones, about 93% detected once. The sample taken for sequencing was peripheral blood. The source of these receptors is a man aged 25 to 40 with COVID-19, enrolled during active disease. Each CDR3 is given with its conserved first and last residue. Fields, in order: CDR3 length, V gene, clone size, J gene, CDR3 protein. The size entry is marked missing in some rows and otherwise reads once, few, many or a size class.

length: 14
V: TRBV5-4
size: .
J: TRBJ2-5
CDR3: CASSLGGGAETQYF

length: 14
V: TRBV2
size: .
J: TRBJ1-1
CDR3: CASRGDILNTEAFF

length: 18
V: TRBV3-1/TRBV3-2
size: .
J: TRBJ2-3
CDR3: CASSHSALAGPGADTQYF

length: 13
V: TRBV7-3
size: once
J: TRBJ1-2
CDR3: CASSLGAGEGYTF

length: 16
V: TRBV5-1
size: once
J: TRBJ2-7
CDR3: CASSFDRGQWSYEQYF

length: 14
V: TRBV9
size: .
J: TRBJ1-6
CDR3: CASSVDGGDSPLHF

length: 16
V: TRBV3-1/TRBV3-2
size: .
J: TRBJ1-3
CDR3: CASSRAQGAVGNTIYF

length: 14
V: TRBV2
size: .
J: TRBJ1-4
CDR3: CAIPYRSTNEKLFF

length: 17
V: TRBV5-1
size: .
J: TRBJ1-6
CDR3: CASSSHDRGNPNSPLHF

length: 16
V: TRBV5-1
size: .
J: TRBJ1-2
CDR3: CASSLGIGGRSYGYTF

length: 15
V: TRBV9
size: .
J: TRBJ1-2
CDR3: CASSSWTGENYGYTF

length: 14
V: TRBV2
size: .
J: TRBJ2-7
CDR3: CASRGWEGAYEQYF

length: 14
V: TRBV6-5
size: .
J: TRBJ1-1
CDR3: CASSYWESGTEAFF

length: 13
V: TRBV10-3
size: .
J: TRBJ1-1
CDR3: CAISESQQGKAFF

length: 16
V: TRBV7-9
size: .
J: TRBJ1-1
CDR3: CASSELGGTVNTEAFF

length: 11
V: TRBV29-1
size: .
J: TRBJ1-2
CDR3: CSVGQDYGYTF

length: 16
V: TRBV2
size: .
J: TRBJ2-4
CDR3: CASILDRGLPKNIQYF

length: 16
V: TRBV12-5
size: .
J: TRBJ1-1
CDR3: CASGLQGGRMNTEAFF

length: 13
V: TRBV7-2
size: .
J: TRBJ2-2
CDR3: CASSLDITGELFF

length: 14
V: TRBV6-5
size: .
J: TRBJ1-6
CDR3: CASTSLGENSPLHF

length: 11
V: TRBV27
size: .
J: TRBJ1-2
CDR3: CASGGWAGYTF

length: 14
V: TRBV3-1/TRBV3-2
size: .
J: TRBJ1-5
CDR3: CASSRGQGDQPQHF

length: 16
V: TRBV4-1
size: once
J: TRBJ1-2
CDR3: CASSPSAVTGLRGYTF

length: 14
V: TRBV3-1/TRBV3-2
size: .
J: TRBJ2-5
CDR3: CASSRAGGIETQYF

length: 12
V: TRBV2
size: once
J: TRBJ2-7
CDR3: CASSETSYEQYF

length: 13
V: TRBV24-1
size: .
J: TRBJ2-3
CDR3: CATSDPTADTQYF

length: 17
V: TRBV6-1
size: .
J: TRBJ2-2
CDR3: CASSEGLGTGNTGELFF

length: 13
V: TRBV5-1
size: once
J: TRBJ1-1
CDR3: CASSLQVDTEAFF

length: 17
V: TRBV4-1
size: .
J: TRBJ1-1
CDR3: CASSQASGTMMNTEAFF

length: 15
V: TRBV9
size: .
J: TRBJ1-3
CDR3: CASSDTGGAGNTIYF

length: 15
V: TRBV6-5
size: once
J: TRBJ1-4
CDR3: CASRTTGAFNEKLFF

length: 15
V: TRBV25-1
size: .
J: TRBJ2-7
CDR3: CATEEPGLGTYEQYF

length: 16
V: TRBV6-1
size: .
J: TRBJ1-2
CDR3: CASSEAHRAGGYGYTF

length: 14
V: TRBV2
size: .
J: TRBJ2-2
CDR3: CASCRQGGTGELFF

length: 15
V: TRBV5-5
size: .
J: TRBJ1-3
CDR3: CASTNSPGSGNTIYF

length: 16
V: TRBV7-9
size: .
J: TRBJ2-7
CDR3: CASSLKQGSLTYEQYF

length: 14
V: TRBV5-5
size: once
J: TRBJ2-5
CDR3: CASTKLWGRETQYF

length: 12
V: TRBV21-1
size: .
J: TRBJ1-2
CDR3: CASTRQGYGYTF

length: 13
V: TRBV19
size: .
J: TRBJ1-3
CDR3: CASSIGQENTIYF

length: 14
V: TRBV5-1
size: .
J: TRBJ2-5
CDR3: CASSLGLAVETQYF

length: 18
V: TRBV21-1
size: .
J: TRBJ2-4
CDR3: CASKQDRGRAWAKNIQYF

length: 15
V: TRBV6-5
size: .
J: TRBJ1-5
CDR3: CASSYSAGGNQPQHF

length: 12
V: TRBV7-7
size: .
J: TRBJ2-7
CDR3: CASSSTLGEQYF

length: 14
V: TRBV7-9
size: once
J: TRBJ1-2
CDR3: CASSLFPANYGYTF

length: 16
V: TRBV27
size: .
J: TRBJ2-1
CDR3: CASRDQAGGPYNEQFF

length: 13
V: TRBV10-3
size: .
J: TRBJ2-1
CDR3: CAGAGGVGNEQFF

length: 14
V: TRBV7-9
size: .
J: TRBJ1-3
CDR3: CASSAQGGGNTIYF

length: 14
V: TRBV5-1
size: few
J: TRBJ1-1
CDR3: CASSYPRENTEAFF

length: 15
V: TRBV18
size: .
J: TRBJ2-3
CDR3: CASSLVGVDTDTQYF

length: 13
V: TRBV10-3
size: once
J: TRBJ1-2
CDR3: CAIIGELSSGYTF

length: 16
V: TRBV19
size: .
J: TRBJ1-4
CDR3: CASSIDGGPWDEKLFF

length: 15
V: TRBV9
size: .
J: TRBJ2-1
CDR3: CASSVAAAGQNEQFF

length: 13
V: TRBV12-3/TRBV12-4
size: .
J: TRBJ1-5
CDR3: CASSQQGFGPQHF

length: 14
V: TRBV6-5
size: once
J: TRBJ1-1
CDR3: CASRRGQVNTEAFF

length: 14
V: TRBV11-1
size: .
J: TRBJ1-2
CDR3: CASSPTLTGSGYTF

length: 14
V: TRBV18
size: .
J: TRBJ2-1
CDR3: CASSPRGGQNEQFF

length: 15
V: TRBV6-1
size: .
J: TRBJ1-2
CDR3: CASSEEAGVNYGYTF

length: 15
V: TRBV5-1
size: once
J: TRBJ1-5
CDR3: CASSLGTGVDQPQHF

length: 13
V: TRBV7-6
size: .
J: TRBJ1-1
CDR3: CASSKDRGAEAFF